Shown below are 2 T cell receptor beta chains from a single sample sequenced in a study of blood T cells in healthy people across ages. A second PCR, run for about 6 to 11 cycles, used a sample-barcoded 5' primer plus a J-beta primer mix. TCRdb independently ran MiXCR on the 5' RACE reads; one entry per CDR3 protein. This sample has roughly 730,000 distinct CDR3 sequences, with about 56% found just once. Sequences were obtained from blood. The receptors stem from a man aged 35-49 years in good health.

This clonotype was seen just once. The genes are TRBV24-1 and TRBJ2-6, with no clear D. CDR1 is KGHDR, CDR2 SFDVKD, per germline. The ends were cut back, 9 bases at V and 1 base at J, with 6 bases in the middle. This CDR3 is 13 amino acids long. The CDR3 loop is CATAVSGANVLTF. For the CDR3, the DNA is TGTGCCACCGCGGTTTCTGGGGCCAACGTCCTGACTTTC.

The V gene is TRBV6-6, the J gene TRBJ2-7; TRBD1 might be the D (7 bases). The length of the CDR3 is 15 residues. Germline CDR1 reads MNHNY; CDR2 reads SVGAGI (reference sequence). Deletions cut 0 bases from V and 4 bases from J, with 13 bases between. CDR3 nucleotides: TGTGCCAGCAGTTACTCGGCCCAGGGGGGATACGAGCAGTACTTC. Encoded protein: CASSYSAQGGYEQYF.